Below are 28 T cell receptor beta chains sequenced from a single sample in a study of shared clonotypes between healthy human individuals (dated by TCRdb to the early 2020s). CD8 naive samples consisted of CD45RO-negative cells that were positively selected for CCR7, yielding a CD45RA+CCR7+ population without TemRA cells. Receptors were amplified or captured by the immunoSEQ multiplex PCR assay. TCRdb stores this immuneACCESS table with in-frame sequences only. Part of the clones is absent; in the studies checked, under half of the shortfall reflects unresolved V genes, and no reason is known for the rest. This sample has about 2.1 million clones in its table, and more than 85% of those were observed once. The ten largest clones take up approximately 1.7% of the sample. The sample taken for sequencing was naive CD8+ T cells from PBMCs. The cell subset or site label on this specimen signifies: CD45RA+CCR7+. The receptor source for this set is a man aged 18 to 30 in good health. Some clones in this sample may be carry-over from other donors' samples.

This clone was detected only once. CDR3 region: CASKDSRKITRFLNTEAFF. CDR3 DNA sequence: TGTGCCAGCAAGGACAGCCGCAAGATTACAAGGTTTCTGAACACTGAAGCTTTCTTT. The V and J genes are TRBV2 and TRBJ1-1; D may be TRBD1 (6 bases). CDR1 SNHLY and CDR2 FYNNEI come from the germline V gene. Trimming took off 7 bases at V and 0 bases at J, with 27 bases between the two ends. The CDR3 is 19 residues long.

The chain joins TRBV18 to TRBJ1-1; no clear D. Trimming cost V 5 bases and J 0 bases, with 13 bases left between them. Germline-derived CDR1 and CDR2 are KGHSH and LQKENI. The CDR3 totals 15 residues. CDR3 amino acids: CASSSQRAMNTEAFF. The DNA for the CDR3 is TGTGCCAGCTCATCTCAAAGGGCGATGAACACTGAAGCTTTCTTT.

This clone was observed once. Distinct nucleotide sequences in the sample also encode this CDR3. The CDR3 reads CASSFSTDTQYF. The CDR3 DNA is TGTGCCAGCAGTTTCAGCACAGATACGCAGTATTTT. The chain has TRBV27 and TRBJ2-3; D remains ambiguous. The CDR3 is made up of 12 amino acids. The germline V gene encodes CDR1 MNHEY and CDR2 SMNVEV (reference sequence). V was cut by 3 bases and J by 0 bases, with 1 base left in between.

This clone has just one count. The V and J genes are TRBV2 and TRBJ2-3, with 11 bases lining up with TRBD1. J was trimmed by 6 bases and V by 0 bases; bases with no gene match: 5. There are 16 residues in the CDR3. The V gene's germline CDR1 is SNHLY and CDR2 FYNNEI. CDR3 protein: CASSEAFGQGADTQYF. As DNA, the CDR3 is TGTGCCAGCAGTGAAGCTTTTGGACAGGGGGCGGATACGCAGTATTTT.

The chain has TRBV29-1 and TRBJ2-5; TRBD2 agrees at 8 bases. Germline trimming cut 3 bases from V and 3 bases from J; bases unmatched to any gene: 12. Germline loops: CDR1 SQVTM, CDR2 ANQGSEA. CDR3 length: 16 residues. The DNA of the CDR3 is TGCAGCGTTGACGACATAGCGGGGCACAGTGAAGAGACCCAGTACTTC. As protein: CSVDDIAGHSEETQYF.

J is TRBJ2-7 and V is TRBV6-1; 12 bases agree with TRBD2. CDR3 length: 17 residues. Trimming removed 8 bases from V and 2 bases from J; junction bases left unmatched: 13. The V gene's germline CDR1 is MNHNS and CDR2 SASEGT. The CDR3 region is CASRVGTSGRFAYEQYF. CDR3 in DNA: TGTGCCAGCCGTGTGGGAACTAGCGGGAGGTTCGCCTACGAGCAGTACTTC.

This clone was seen more than once but under ten times. This rearrangement joins TRBV10-2 to TRBJ1-5; 7 positions match TRBD1. V gave up 1 base and J gave up 3 bases; unmatched junction bases: 6. This CDR3 comprises 16 residues. Germline lookup yields CDR1 WSHSY and CDR2 SAAADI. The CDR3 sequence is CASSEWTTGNNQPQHF. The DNA for the CDR3 is TGCGCCAGCAGTGAGTGGACGACAGGGAACAATCAGCCCCAGCATTTT.

This clone was counted once. V gene TRBV5-4 combines with J gene TRBJ2-3, with D maybe TRBD2 (6 bases). Germline lookup yields CDR1 SGHNT and CDR2 YYREEE (reference sequence). V shed 7 bases and J shed 8 bases, with 26 bases lying between them. The CDR3 covers 16 residues. As DNA, the CDR3 is TGTGCCAGCGGCTCGGAGGGCCGGTTTCTTGATGGTACGCAGTATTTT. Translation: CASGSEGRFLDGTQYF.

The chain joins TRBV25-1 to TRBJ1-1; D ambiguous. Germline loops: CDR1 MGHDK, CDR2 SYGVNS. The CDR3 covers 15 residues. Trimming cost V 2 bases and J 2 bases, with 12 bases left between them. In DNA form, the CDR3 reads TGTGCCAGCAGTGAACGCCTAGGTGCTAACACTGAAGCTTTCTTT. Its translation is CASSERLGANTEAFF. Looking up the rest from reference TRBV25-1 and TRBJ1-1 gives the full variable domain: EADIYQTPRYLVIGTGKKITLECSQTMGHDKMYWYQQDPGMELHLIHYSYGVNSTEKGDLSSESTVSRIRTEHFPLTLESARPSHTSQYLCASSERLGANTEAFFGQGTRLTVV.

The CDR3 sequence is CASNWDRGFTEAFF. The CDR3, as DNA: TGTGCCAGCAACTGGGACAGGGGATTCACTGAAGCTTTCTTT. The chain couples TRBV6-1 to TRBJ1-1; TRBD1 agrees at 10 bases. The trim removed 7 bases at V and 4 bases at J, leaving 6 bases unmatched. Looked up from germline, CDR1 is MNHNS and CDR2 is SASEGT. The CDR3 runs 14 residues.

This sequence joins TRBV19 and TRBJ2-3, with TRBD2 matching 12 bases. CDR1 and CDR2 from the germline V gene are LNHDA and SQIVND (reference sequence). Trimming cost V 4 bases and J 2 bases; bases outside gene matches: 4. This CDR3 spans 16 amino acids. CDR3 in DNA: TGTGCCAGTAGTACCCTAGCGGGAGGGATCACAGATACGCAGTATTTT. The encoded protein is CASSTLAGGITDTQYF.

This chain uses TRBV7-9 with TRBJ2-4, with D possibly matching TRBD1 (5 bases). This CDR3 region has 15 residues. Germline values: CDR1 SEHNR, CDR2 FQNEAQ (reference sequence). Trimming pared 3 bases from V and 2 bases from J, leaving 11 bases between. CDR3 amino acids: CASSFPDRPKNIQYF. In DNA, the CDR3 is TGTGCCAGCAGCTTCCCCGACAGACCCAAAAACATTCAGTACTTC.

On this clone itself: This same CDR3 is encoded by further DNA sequences in the sample. The gene calls are TRBV7-9 and TRBJ1-4; unclear D gene. V gave up 5 bases and J gave up 0 bases, with 4 bases separating them. There are 13 residues in the CDR3. Germline V CDR1 and CDR2: SEHNR, FQNEAQ (reference sequence). As DNA, the CDR3 is TGTGCCAGCAGCGGGGCAACTAATGAAAAACTGTTTTTT. Residues: CASSGATNEKLFF.

This chain joins TRBV27 and TRBJ2-1; 9 nucleotides match TRBD2. CDR3 length: 16 residues. J lost 3 bases, V lost 2 bases, and 5 bases had no gene match. Germline V gene data show CDR1 as MNHEY and CDR2 as SMNVEV (reference sequence). The CDR3 nucleotides are TGTGCCAGCAGTTTAGCTAGCGGGATGATCTACAATGAGCAGTTCTTC. Amino acid sequence: CASSLASGMIYNEQFF.

This clone appeared a single time. V is TRBV4-1 and J is TRBJ1-4; D not certain. The CDR3 runs to 16 residues. Trimming cost V 0 bases and J 2 bases, with 10 bases left between them. Germline-derived CDR1 and CDR2 are MGHRA and YSYEKL. CDR3 in DNA: TGCGCCAGCAGCCAAGATGTAATGGGGACTAATGAAAAACTGTTTTTT. It yields the protein CASSQDVMGTNEKLFF.

V and J are TRBV30 and TRBJ2-4, with D unresolved. Trimming removed 6 bases at V and 1 base at J, with 10 bases between. CDR1 is GTSNPN, CDR2 SVGIG, per germline (reference sequence). The CDR3 covers 13 residues. CDR3 DNA sequence: TGTGCCTGCTCAGACGGGGCCAAAAACATTCAGTACTTC. Amino acids: CACSDGAKNIQYF.

This chain links TRBV9 with TRBJ2-7, with 10 bases aligning to TRBD1. This CDR3 region has 15 residues. Germline-derived CDR1 and CDR2 are SGDLS and YYNGEE. J lost 3 bases, V lost 4 bases, and 7 bases had no gene match. CDR3 sequence reads: CASSQGTGVNYEQYF. The DNA of the CDR3 is TGTGCCAGCAGCCAAGGGACAGGGGTGAACTACGAGCAGTACTTC.

This clone appeared once. This chain connects TRBV11-2 to TRBJ2-3, with 11 positions matching TRBD1. V dropped 4 bases and J dropped 4; count of bases not matched to a gene: 4. The CDR3 spans 15 residues. CDR1 and CDR2 (germline): SGHAT, FQNNGV. The CDR3 nucleotides are TGTGCCAGCAGCTCCAGGACAGGGGGCGCAGATACGCAGTATTTT. Protein product: CASSSRTGGADTQYF.

The chain is built from TRBV7-8 and TRBJ2-7; a possible D gene is TRBD1 (6 bases). V shed 5 bases and J shed 0 bases, with 14 bases lying between them. Germline V CDR1 and CDR2: SGHVS, FQNEAQ. The CDR3 has 15 residues. CDR3 nucleotides: TGTGCCAGCAGCCCGGCGGCGGACAGCTCCTACGAGCAGTACTTC. Translating gives CASSPAADSSYEQYF.

The rearrangement uses TRBV4-3 and TRBJ2-1; D not resolved. Trimming removed 0 bases at V and 0 bases at J, with 6 bases between. The CDR3 loop spans 15 amino acids. CDR1 is LGHNA, CDR2 YSLEER, per germline. The CDR3 sequence is CASSQDSPSYNEQFF. The CDR3 region has the DNA TGCGCCAGCAGCCAAGACTCTCCCTCCTACAATGAGCAGTTCTTC.

The genes are TRBV7-9 and TRBJ2-1; 10 positions agree with TRBD2. With 2 bases clipped from V and 5 bases from J, the junction kept 3 bases outside the gene matches. Per germline, CDR1 SEHNR and CDR2 FQNEAQ (reference sequence). The CDR3 contains 15 residues. The chain's CDR3 is CASSLLAGGNNEQFF. The CDR3 DNA reads as TGTGCCAGCAGCTTATTAGCGGGAGGAAACAATGAGCAGTTCTTC.

The chain links TRBV28 to TRBJ1-5, with 7 positions matching TRBD1. CDR1 MDHEN and CDR2 SYDVKM come from the germline V gene. V lost 2 bases to trimming and J lost 0 bases; unmatched junction nucleotides: 13. The CDR3 has 19 amino acids. CDR3 residues: CASSLRNQGQHFSNQPQHF. The CDR3 coding sequence is TGTGCCAGCAGTTTACGCAACCAGGGACAGCACTTTAGCAATCAGCCCCAGCATTTT.

The chain is built from TRBV4-3 and TRBJ2-5; 9 positions match TRBD1. The CDR3 is made up of 15 amino acids. The trim removed 5 bases at V and 5 bases at J, leaving 9 bases unmatched. Germline V gene data show CDR1 as LGHNA and CDR2 as YSLEER. CDR3 residues: CASSVGTGRTETQYF. In DNA, the CDR3 is TGCGCCAGCAGCGTCGGGACAGGGAGGACGGAGACCCAGTACTTC.

The rearrangement links TRBV10-2 to TRBJ2-7; 10 bases match TRBD2. Trimming cost V 0 bases and J 3 bases; bases outside gene matches: 14. Germline values: CDR1 WSHSY, CDR2 SAAADI. The CDR3 covers 19 residues. CDR3: CASSESTARVAGGFYEQYF. In DNA form, the CDR3 reads TGCGCCAGCAGTGAGTCGACTGCTCGTGTAGCGGGGGGATTCTACGAGCAGTACTTC.

This chain connects TRBV5-4 to TRBJ2-5, with 10 bases matching TRBD2. CDR1 SGHNT and CDR2 YYREEE come from the germline V gene (reference sequence). CDR3 length: 15 amino acids. The junction had 4 bases not matched to a gene; V was cut back by 0 bases and J by 5 bases. CDR3 amino acids: CASSLVIAGGETQYF. The DNA for the CDR3 is TGTGCCAGCAGCTTGGTGATAGCGGGAGGTGAGACCCAGTACTTC. Full variable domain (remainder filled in from reference TRBV5-4 and TRBJ2-5): ETGVTQSPTHLIKTRGQQVTLRCSSQSGHNTVSWYQQALGQGPQFIFQYYREEENGRGNFPPRFSGLQFPNYSSELNVNALELDDSALYLCASSLVIAGGETQYFGPGTRLLVL.

The DNA for the CDR3 is TGTGCCAGCAGCTACAATGAGGGAGCTTTCTTT. Protein sequence: CASSYNEGAFF. The chain combines TRBV28 with TRBJ1-1; no clear D gene. This CDR3 contains 11 residues. V shed 6 bases and J shed 10 bases, with 12 bases lying between them. Per germline, CDR1 MDHEN and CDR2 SYDVKM.

The chain's CDR3 is CASSARDHTDTQYF. CDR3 sequence (DNA): TGTGCCAGCAGCGCCCGGGACCACACAGATACGCAGTATTTT. The chain carries TRBV21-1 and TRBJ2-3. TRBV21-1 is a pseudogene locus. This CDR3 contains 14 residues.

This clone was observed a few times. J is TRBJ1-1 and V is TRBV20-1; D call uncertain. There are 11 residues in the CDR3. Deletions cut 4 bases from V and 1 base from J, with 4 bases between. Germline V gene data show CDR1 as DFQATT and CDR2 as SNEGSKA (reference sequence). The chain's CDR3 is CSAIRNTEAFF. CDR3 DNA: TGCAGTGCTATCCGGAACACTGAAGCTTTCTTT.